This entry features one T cell receptor (beta chain) sequence. This specimen belongs to a study of blood T cell repertoires in COVID-19. Study-level background: Specimens from acute and convalescent COVID-19 originated in the United States, Italy and Spain. T cells, B-cell-depleted T cells, or PBMCs provided the cDNA or gDNA that served as material.

Germline V lookup: CDR1 SGHRS, CDR2 YFSETQ. V trimming: 4 bases; J trimming: 7 bases; junction bases outside the gene matches: 6. The length of the CDR3 is 16 residues. The assay was immunoSEQ multiplex PCR, and TCRdb's table has in-frame clones only and misses some. Of roughly 290,000 clones in the sample, approximately 90% are singletons; the top ten hold around 0.88%. The receptor was derived from a man aged 30 to 45 with acute or convalescent COVID-19. The chain employs TRBV5-1 and TRBJ2-1, with TRBD2 matching over 15 bases. Sequenced sample: peripheral blood. The CDR3 sequence: CASSHGTSGRTNEQFF. CDR3 in DNA: TGCGCCAGCAGCCACGGGACTAGCGGGAGGACGAATGAGCAGTTCTTC.